Presented here are 18 T cell receptor beta chains from one specimen sequenced in a study of vaccination and CD4 T cells after COVID-19. Treatment in this sample: approximately 9-day PBMC culture with coronavirus spike peptide pools or control peptides (ViraFEST assay). These receptors have no identified antigens. Sequencing of the DNA from cultured CD4+ T cells was carried out with the Oncomine TCR Beta short-read assay. MiXCR was run by TCRdb on the PCR reads, yielding one entry per CDR3 protein. The data contain more than 9,500 distinct CDR3 sequences, about 61% of them singletons. Sequencing was done on a sample of CD4+ T cells from blood, cultured in vitro. Receptors were obtained from a human donor who had recovered from COVID-19.

The chain carries TRBV15 and TRBJ2-5; TRBD2 matches at 8 bases. Germline trimming cut 3 bases from V and 4 bases from J; bases unmatched to any gene: 13. CDR1 and CDR2 (germline): LNHNV, YYDKDF (reference sequence). The CDR3 sequence is 17 residues long. DNA for the CDR3: TGTGCCACCAGCAGTTCGAGGAGGGGCGGGAGGAGAGAGACCCAGTACTTC. Its translation: CATSSSRRGGRRETQYF.

The table lists this clonotype with a few counts. This rearrangement joins TRBV6-1 to TRBJ1-2; D unresolved. In germline, CDR1 is MNHNS, CDR2 SASEGT. V was cut by 11 bases and J by 4 bases, with 17 bases left in between. This CDR3 spans 13 amino acids. This chain's CDR3 is CASKGEGGYGYTF. Here the CDR3 DNA reads TGTGCCTCCAAAGGCGAGGGAGGCTATGGCTACACCTTC.

This clonotype was seen only once. This sequence joins TRBV10-1 and TRBJ1-1; TRBD1 is a possible D gene (5 bases). V was shortened by 4 bases and J by 7 bases, with 13 bases between the two germline ends. There are 13 residues in the CDR3. Germline V gene sequence: CDR1 WNHNN, CDR2 SYGVQD (reference sequence). CDR3 DNA sequence: TGCGCCAGCAGTGTGGGGCAGGAGGTTGAAGCTTTCTTT. This gives the protein CASSVGQEVEAFF.

The chain links TRBV5-1 to TRBJ2-2; D unresolved. CDR3 size: 12 residues. The germline V gene has CDR1 SGHRS and CDR2 YFSETQ. Trimming pared 4 bases from V and 5 bases from J, leaving 6 bases between. The CDR3 region is CASSLLTGELFF. The CDR3, as DNA: TGCGCCAGCAGCCTCTTAACCGGGGAGCTGTTTTTT.

The CDR3, as DNA: TGCGCCAGCAGCCCCGGGAGTCGGGGAGGGGAGACCCAGTACTTC. It translates to CASSPGSRGGETQYF. V and J are TRBV5-1 and TRBJ2-5, with 7 bases aligning to TRBD2. The CDR3 has 15 amino acids. J gave up 5 bases and V 4 bases, and 11 bases lay outside the gene matches. From germline, CDR1 is SGHRS and CDR2 YFSETQ.

This clonotype is classed as medium-sized. The genes are TRBV27 and TRBJ1-2; TRBD1 is a possible D gene (5 bases). CDR3 length equals 14 residues. V lost 3 bases and J 7 bases, leaving 15 bases between the germline ends. Germline V lookup: CDR1 MNHEY, CDR2 SMNVEV (reference sequence). The CDR3 protein is CASSFSHGASGYTF. In DNA form, the CDR3 reads TGTGCCAGCAGTTTCTCTCACGGGGCCTCTGGCTACACCTTC.

The chain joins TRBV6-1 to TRBJ2-7; D perhaps matches TRBD2 (5 bases). The CDR3 covers 13 residues. Germline CDR1 and CDR2: MNHNS and SASEGT. V was shortened by 6 bases and J by 3 bases, with 12 bases between the two germline ends. CDR3 in DNA: TGTGCCAGCAGACGGGGAGAATTCTACGAGCAGTACTTC. Protein sequence: CASRRGEFYEQYF.

As DNA, the CDR3 is TGTGCCACCAGTGATTTAACGGCTTTCAACACCGGGGAGCTGTTTTTT. It encodes CATSDLTAFNTGELFF. V gene TRBV24-1 combines with J gene TRBJ2-2; the D is unclear. V shed 1 base and J shed 2 bases, with 10 bases lying between them. Germline assignment: CDR1 KGHDR and CDR2 SFDVKD. There are 16 residues in the CDR3.

The rearrangement uses TRBV28 and TRBJ1-4; TRBD1 matches at 8 bases. The CDR3 covers 13 residues. Germline CDR1 reads MDHEN; CDR2 reads SYDVKM. V shed 8 bases and J 11 bases; nucleotides not matched to a gene: 10. The DNA of the CDR3 is TGTGCCAGCCAACCGGGACAGGCGGATAAACTGTTTTTT. It yields the protein CASQPGQADKLFF.

This chain uses TRBV11-3 with TRBJ2-3, with D possibly matching TRBD1 (6 bases). The germline CDR1 and CDR2 sequences are SGHNT and YENEEA. The CDR3 has 18 residues. V was pared by 1 base and J by 1 base, with 18 bases between. The CDR3 is CASSLGPRPRGGTDTQYF. The CDR3 bases are TGTGCCAGCAGCTTAGGCCCCCGGCCCAGGGGCGGCACAGATACGCAGTATTTT.

CDR3 DNA sequence: TGTGCCAGCAGCTCTGGACAGGGTGGCGAGCAGTACTTC. Its protein product is CASSSGQGGEQYF. The chain is built from TRBV7-2 and TRBJ2-7, with 8 bases aligning to TRBD1. The CDR3 is made up of 13 amino acids. From germline, CDR1 is SGHTA and CDR2 FQGNSA. V was pared by 4 bases and J by 6 bases, with 5 bases of the junction left unmatched.

J is TRBJ1-2 and V is TRBV10-1; TRBD1 matches 9 bases. Germline CDR1 reads WNHNN; CDR2 reads SYGVQD (reference sequence). Losses at the gene ends were 4 bases for V and 2 bases for J; bases not matched to a gene: 2. The CDR3 spans 14 residues. The CDR3 spells CASSGTGVNYGYTF. The DNA of the CDR3 is TGCGCCAGCAGTGGGACAGGGGTGAACTATGGCTACACCTTC.

The chain has TRBV19 and TRBJ1-5; D unclear. The V and J ends lost 9 bases and 8 bases respectively, with 11 bases between them. The CDR3 extends over 11 amino acids. Germline CDR1 reads LNHDA; CDR2 reads SQIVND (reference sequence). As DNA, the CDR3 is TGTGCCAGCGGAGTAGCGGAGCCCCAGCATTTT. Protein product: CASGVAEPQHF. Looking up the rest from reference TRBV19 and TRBJ1-5 gives the full variable domain: DGGITQSPKYLFRKEGQNVTLSCEQNLNHDAMYWYRQDPGQGLRLIYYSQIVNDFQKGDIAEGYSVSREKKESFPLTVTSAQKNPTAFYLCASGVAEPQHFGDGTRLSIL.

The chain is built from TRBV11-2 and TRBJ2-2; D uncertain. With 6 bases removed from V and 3 bases from J, the gap between germline ends came to 11 bases. CDR3 size: 14 residues. Germline V gives CDR1 SGHAT, CDR2 FQNNGV. The CDR3 here is CASRYISHTGELFF. The CDR3 nucleotides are TGTGCCAGCAGATACATATCGCACACCGGGGAGCTGTTTTTT.

The gene calls are TRBV6-5 and TRBJ1-3, with 7 bases lining up with TRBD1. V trimming: 2 bases; J trimming: 7 bases; junction bases outside the gene matches: 5. Germline CDR1 is MNHEY and CDR2 is SVGAGI. This CDR3 spans 14 amino acids. The CDR3 DNA follows: TGTGCCAGCAGTTACGACAGGGCTTTGAACACCATATATTTT. Its translation is CASSYDRALNTIYF.

In its sample, this clonotype was seen once. The V and J genes are TRBV14 and TRBJ1-6; 10 nucleotides agree with TRBD1. In germline, CDR1 is SGHDN, CDR2 FVKESK. The V gene end was trimmed by 5 bases and the J gene end by 14 bases; junction bases not matched to a gene: 6. The CDR3 is made up of 13 amino acids. The CDR3 sequence is CASSLTDRGALHF. The CDR3 nucleotides are TGTGCCAGCAGCTTAACGGACAGGGGGGCCCTCCACTTT.

This clonotype was counted a few times. The chain carries TRBV7-8 and TRBJ2-7; 9 nucleotides align to TRBD1. The CDR3 has 14 amino acids. Germline CDR1 SGHVS, CDR2 FQNEAQ. Germline trimming cut 5 bases from V and 7 bases from J; bases unmatched to any gene: 9. CDR3 protein: CASSRKQGAVEQYF. Here the CDR3 DNA reads TGTGCCAGCAGCCGTAAACAGGGGGCGGTGGAGCAGTACTTC. Full variable domain (outside the CDR3, taken from reference TRBV7-8 and TRBJ2-7): GAGVSQSPRYKVAKRGQDVALRCDPISGHVSLFWYQQALGQGPEFLTYFQNEAQLDKSGLPSDRFFAERPEGSVSTLKIQRTQQEDSAVYLCASSRKQGAVEQYFGPGTRLTVT.

This sequence joins TRBV7-2 and TRBJ2-3; D uncertain. CDR1 and CDR2 from the germline V gene are SGHTA and FQGNSA. This CDR3 contains 13 residues. Trimming left V 2 bases short and J 3 bases short, with 6 bases between. CDR3 sequence reads: CASSLFRTDTQYF. The CDR3 nucleotides read TGTGCCAGCAGCTTATTCAGGACAGATACGCAGTATTTT.